The TCR beta chain described here comes from a study of cytomegalovirus exposure and HLA in healthy donors. V was clipped by 0 bases and J by 7 bases; unmatched bases: 2. CDR1 is SGHRS, CDR2 YFSETQ, per germline. This CDR3 contains 15 residues. The PCR contained 60 Vbeta and 13 Jbeta primers. Sequencing used immunoSEQ multiplex PCR; TCRdb keeps in-frame clones, though not all of them. Among some 160,000 clones listed, roughly three quarters were seen once. This clone was seen just once. The chain carries TRBV5-1 and TRBJ2-1; 12 nucleotides line up with TRBD2. The clonotype comes from a woman in her forties in good health and CMV-seronegative. Sample: PBMCs. As DNA, the CDR3 is TGCGCCAGCAGCTTGGCTAGCGGGAGGGGTAATGAGCAGTTCTTC. Amino acid sequence: CASSLASGRGNEQFF.